Below, 21 T cell receptor beta chains from the same sample are listed, as sequenced in a study of T cell repertoires in cytomegalovirus infection. TCRdb processed the reads anew with MiXCR; each CDR3 protein has one entry. Of 830,000 or so distinct CDR3 sequences listed, about 31% are singletons. No antigen is known for these receptors. The specimen was cultured CD8+ T cells from PBMCs, collected from culture after CMV antigen stimulation. The source is a human donor in good health (CMV status not recorded). Some clones in this sample may be carry-over from other donors' samples.

V gene TRBV15 combines with J gene TRBJ1-1, with a possible D match to TRBD1 (5 bases). This CDR3 has 15 amino acids. Germline lookup yields CDR1 LNHNV and CDR2 YYDKDF (reference sequence). The V end lost 0 bases, the J end lost 4 bases, and 12 bases lay between the germline ends. As DNA, the CDR3 is TGTGCCACCAGCAGAGATCGGGGACGGGGCACTGAAGCTTTCTTT. Translating gives CATSRDRGRGTEAFF.

Note on this clonotype: Given a much more abundant clone one base away, this may be a read error. V usage is TRBV12-3 or TRBV12-4 and J usage is TRBJ2-5; D possibly uses TRBD1 or TRBD2 (6 bases each). The CDR3 runs to 13 residues. The CDR3 DNA follows: TGTACCAGCAGCCCCCCGGGGGCGCAGACCCAGTACTTC. Translating it yields CTSSPPGAQTQYF.

The CDR3 DNA follows: TGTGCCACCGGGACAGGTAATAGCAATCAGCCCCAGCATTTT. Encoded protein: CATGTGNSNQPQHF. This chain connects TRBV10-3 to TRBJ1-5, with 8 bases that match TRBD1. The CDR3 has 14 amino acids. V dropped 10 bases and J dropped 0; count of bases not matched to a gene: 5. CDR1 and CDR2 (germline): ENHRY, SYGVKD.

Regarding this clonotype: Lacking the conserved final phenylalanine or tryptophan, this CDR3 likely reflects a read error. The genes are TRBV7-8 and TRBJ2-4; no clear D. The CDR3 runs 14 residues. Germline V lookup: CDR1 SGHVS, CDR2 FQNEAQ. The ends were cut back, 5 bases at V and 3 bases at J, with 11 bases in the middle. The CDR3 nucleotides are TGTGCCAGCAGCCCATTGGAAGGCAAAAACATTCAGTACTCC. This codes for CASSPLEGKNIQYS.

This clonotype was detected a few times. CDR3 amino acids: CASSPTGGGPLAKNIQYF. CDR3 coding DNA: TGTGCCAGCAGTCCGACAGGGGGGGGACCACTAGCCAAAAACATTCAGTACTTC. This rearrangement joins TRBV28 to TRBJ2-4; 9 nucleotides line up with TRBD1. Germline V CDR1 and CDR2: MDHEN, SYDVKM. The CDR3 extends over 18 amino acids. The V and J ends lost 5 bases and 0 bases, in that order; junction bases with no gene match: 11. The full variable domain, rest sourced from reference TRBV28 and TRBJ2-4, is DVKVTQSSRYLVKRTGEKVFLECVQDMDHENMFWYRQDPGLGLRLIYFSYDVKMKEKGDIPEGYSVSREKKERFSLILESASTNQTSMYLCASSPTGGGPLAKNIQYFGAGTRLSVL.

This clonotype was picked up many times. The chain joins TRBV4-2 to TRBJ1-6; D may be TRBD1 (5 bases). The CDR3 is 15 residues long. Germline V lookup: CDR1 LGHNA, CDR2 YNFKEQ. V was pared by 1 base and J by 9 bases, with 13 bases between. CDR3: CASSQGGGVGSPLHF. The CDR3 bases are TGTGCCAGCAGCCAAGGAGGAGGGGTCGGTTCACCCCTCCACTTT.

The rearrangement links TRBV15 to TRBJ2-7; the D is unclear. Between the trimmed V and J ends, which lost 0 bases and 5 bases, there was a span of 11 bases. The length of the CDR3 is 14 residues. In germline, CDR1 is LNHNV, CDR2 YYDKDF (reference sequence). In nucleotides, the CDR3 is TGTGCCACCAGCAGAGATGAGTTATTGGACGAGCAGTACTTC. It encodes CATSRDELLDEQYF.

The V and J genes are TRBV10-3 and TRBJ1-1; a possible D gene is TRBD1 (5 bases). Germline loops: CDR1 ENHRY, CDR2 SYGVKD. With 11 bases removed from V and 2 bases from J, the gap between germline ends came to 15 bases. The CDR3 is 13 residues long. CDR3: CAVGRGVNTEAFF. The CDR3 bases are TGTGCCGTCGGGCGAGGGGTAAACACTGAAGCTTTCTTT.

The chain couples TRBV14 to TRBJ2-2; D unclear. CDR3 length: 13 amino acids. Germline CDR1 is SGHDN and CDR2 is FVKESK. V gave up 4 bases and J gave up 6 bases, with 9 bases separating them. CDR3 in DNA: TGTGCCAGCAGCCCCCCTGAGCCCGGGGAGCTGTTTTTT. Amino acid sequence: CASSPPEPGELFF.

This clonotype was seen a few times. V gene TRBV27 combines with J gene TRBJ2-7, with D unresolved. V lost 0 bases and J 7 bases, leaving 10 bases between the germline ends. The CDR3 has 13 residues. CDR1 and CDR2 from the germline V gene are MNHEY and SMNVEV (reference sequence). CDR3 loop: CASSLSRKHEQYV. In DNA, the CDR3 is TGTGCCAGCAGTTTATCTAGGAAGCATGAGCAGTACGTC.

This clonotype has a count of ten or more. J is TRBJ2-1 and V is TRBV19; no firm D call. There are 13 residues in the CDR3. Deletions cut 7 bases from V and 0 bases from J, with 7 bases between. The germline V gene has CDR1 LNHDA and CDR2 SQIVND (reference sequence). This CDR3 reads CASTGSSYNEQFF. The CDR3 region has the DNA TGTGCCAGTACTGGTAGCTCCTACAATGAGCAGTTCTTC.

The rearrangement joins TRBV20-1 to TRBJ2-2, with 8 bases identical to TRBD2. Per the germline V gene, CDR1 is DFQATT and CDR2 is SNEGSKA (reference sequence). CDR3 size: 13 residues. The trim removed 2 bases at V and 5 bases at J, leaving 1 base unmatched. The CDR3 DNA sequence: TGCAGTGCTAGATCGGGGGGGACCGGGGAGCTGTTTTTT. Translation gives CSARSGGTGELFF.

This clonotype was counted a single time. Just one base apart from a much larger clone, this may be a read error. The J gene is TRBJ2-7, the V gene TRBV12-3 or TRBV12-4; D could derive from TRBD1 or TRBD2 (6 bases each). With 6 bases removed from V and 5 bases from J, the gap between germline ends came to 23 bases. The CDR3 extends over 16 amino acids. For the CDR3, the DNA is TGTGCCAGCAGATTCGGAGGGGGGCTTAGGAGCAACGAGCAGTACTTC. Protein sequence: CASRFGGGLRSNEQYF.

The J gene is TRBJ2-1, the V gene TRBV27, with a weak D call TRBD2 (5 bases). The CDR3 runs to 17 residues. The germline V gene encodes CDR1 MNHEY and CDR2 SMNVEV (reference sequence). With 2 bases removed from V and 0 bases from J, the gap between germline ends came to 14 bases. The CDR3 loop reads CASSLGGPWSSYNEQFF. The CDR3 DNA follows: TGTGCCAGCAGTTTAGGAGGACCTTGGAGCTCCTACAATGAGCAGTTCTTC.

J is TRBJ1-1 and V is TRBV4-3; 8 bases agree with TRBD1. The V and J ends lost 0 bases and 4 bases, in that order; junction bases with no gene match: 13. This CDR3 has 18 amino acids. CDR1 is LGHNA and CDR2 is YSLEER in the germline V gene. CDR3 amino acids: CASSQERGRGRVGTEAFF. The CDR3 nucleotides read TGCGCCAGCAGCCAAGAAAGGGGCAGGGGGCGGGTGGGCACTGAAGCTTTCTTT.

The chain is built from TRBV2 and TRBJ2-2, with D tentatively TRBD1 or TRBD2 (5 bases each). Germline CDR1 and CDR2: SNHLY and FYNNEI. V was clipped by 7 bases and J by 3 bases, with 12 bases between them. CDR3 length: 14 residues. The CDR3: CASTRDGYTGELFF. Here the CDR3 DNA reads TGTGCCAGCACTCGGGACGGCTACACCGGGGAGCTGTTTTTT. The variable domain in full, completed from reference TRBV2 and TRBJ2-2, reads EPEVTQTPSHQVTQMGQEVILRCVPISNHLYFYWYRQILGQKVEFLVSFYNNEISEKSEIFDDQFSVERPDGSNFTLKIRSTKLEDSAMYFCASTRDGYTGELFFGEGSRLTVL.

This clonotype was picked up a small number of times. This sequence joins TRBV27 and TRBJ2-3; D is perhaps TRBD2 (6 bases). CDR3 length equals 16 residues. V lost 5 bases and J lost 4, with 19 bases in between. The germline V gene has CDR1 MNHEY and CDR2 SMNVEV (reference sequence). As DNA, the CDR3 is TGTGCCAGCAGTCCCATCTCACCGGGACTGCCAGATACGCAGTATTTT. It codes for CASSPISPGLPDTQYF.

This clonotype has only one observation. The J gene is TRBJ1-2, the V gene TRBV29-1; 10 bases are a match to TRBD1. The trim removed 1 base at V and 0 bases at J, leaving 8 bases unmatched. CDR3 length: 17 amino acids. Germline lookup yields CDR1 SQVTM and CDR2 ANQGSEA. The CDR3 spells CSVEVRDRGSTNYGYTF. CDR3 DNA: TGCAGCGTTGAAGTCCGGGACAGGGGCTCTACTAACTATGGCTACACCTTC.

The CDR3 DNA is TGTGCCAGTAGTATCCAACAGGGTAGCGACGAGCAGTACTTC. Protein product: CASSIQQGSDEQYF. The V call is TRBV19, the J call TRBJ2-7; D possibly corresponds to TRBD1 (6 bases). Germline V gene sequence: CDR1 LNHDA, CDR2 SQIVND (reference sequence). The germline V and J ends were trimmed by 3 bases and 5 bases, with 14 bases remaining between them. The CDR3 has 14 amino acids.

This CDR3 reads CASSYSEGTTEAFF. The CDR3 coding sequence is TGTGCCAGCAGTTACTCGGAGGGCACCACTGAAGCTTTCTTT. This rearrangement joins TRBV6-5 to TRBJ1-1, with D unresolved. The CDR3 loop spans 14 amino acids. The germline gives CDR1 MNHEY, CDR2 SVGAGI. V lost 0 bases to trimming and J lost 4 bases, with 9 bases between them.

V is TRBV6-4 and J is TRBJ1-1, with a weak D call TRBD1 (5 bases). The V and J ends lost 6 bases and 2 bases respectively, with 10 bases between them. The CDR3 has 13 residues. From germline, CDR1 is MRHNA and CDR2 SNTAGT. For the CDR3, the DNA is TGTGCCAGCAGGGGGGACGGAAACACTGAAGCTTTCTTT. Translated, it gives CASRGDGNTEAFF.